This TCR beta chain was identified during a study of T cells in tuberculosis. In the study overall: This South African cohort compared adolescents with or without latent tuberculosis against adults with active tuberculosis.

V lost 3 bases, J lost 3 bases, and 12 bases lay in between. Germline CDR1 reads SEHNR; CDR2 reads FQNEAQ (reference sequence). This CDR3 contains 14 residues. Sequencing was performed with immunoSEQ multiplex PCR; in TCRdb, only in-frame clones are kept and a portion is missing. The data contain tens of thousands of clones, roughly nine tenths of them seen just once; the ten biggest clones take up 15% to 20%. At study entry, adolescents had tuberculin skin tests and IGRA screening. Whole-study results and caveats: Active tuberculosis TCR-alpha repertoires lay closer to GMM-specific TCRs than IGRA-negative controls, suggesting clonal expansion. Active tuberculosis patients had shorter CDR3-alpha; the beta difference was nonsignificant.

Regarding this clone: As yet, its antigen is unknown.

J is TRBJ2-7 and V is TRBV7-9, with a possible D match to TRBD1 (5 bases). Sequencing used PBMCs. The TCR originated in a donor between 10 and 35 years old with latent tuberculosis or without tuberculosis infection. Some clones in this sample may be carry-over from other donors' samples. CDR3 nucleotides: TGTGCCAGCAGCTTCCCCGACAGCGTCTACGAGCAGTACTTC. Amino acids: CASSFPDSVYEQYF.